These 23 T cell receptor beta chains were all obtained from the same sample, sequenced in a study of CD8 T cells in Susac syndrome. Roughly 0.45 to 1 ug RNA was reverse transcribed with random hexamers. MiXCR was run by TCRdb on the immunoSEQ multiplex PCR reads, yielding one entry per CDR3 protein. Here the sample spans around 100,000 distinct CDR3 sequences, about 96% being singletons. Material for sequencing was CD8+ T cells from PBMCs. These TCRs come from a human donor with Susac syndrome.

CDR3: CASSLEGHLKETQYF. CDR3 DNA sequence: TGCGCCAGCAGCTTGGAGGGCCACCTCAAAGAGACCCAGTACTTC. V and J are TRBV5-1 and TRBJ2-5, with D uncertain. CDR1 is SGHRS and CDR2 is YFSETQ in the germline V gene. The V end lost 0 bases, the J end lost 3 bases, and 12 bases lay between the germline ends. This CDR3 is built from 15 residues.

The J gene is TRBJ2-1, the V gene TRBV5-1; TRBD2 agrees at 8 bases. This CDR3 spans 14 amino acids. Losses at the gene ends were 5 bases for V and 4 bases for J; bases not matched to a gene: 5. Germline V lookup: CDR1 SGHRS, CDR2 YFSETQ. In DNA, the CDR3 is TGCGCCAGCAGAAGCGGGGGTTCTTACAATGAGCAGTTCTTC. It yields the protein CASRSGGSYNEQFF.

The CDR3 reads CASSNGLAADTQYF. In DNA, the CDR3 is TGTGCCAGCAGCAACGGACTAGCTGCAGATACGCAGTATTTT. This rearrangement joins TRBV5-4 to TRBJ2-3; TRBD2 matches 8 bases. Germline lookup yields CDR1 SGHNT and CDR2 YYREEE (reference sequence). The CDR3 is 14 amino acids. V trimming: 4 bases; J trimming: 4 bases; junction bases outside the gene matches: 5.

V gene TRBV5-1 combines with J gene TRBJ2-7; D may match TRBD1 or TRBD2 (5 bases each). CDR1 is SGHRS, CDR2 YFSETQ, per germline. The CDR3 spans 13 residues. Trimming shortened V by 6 bases and J by 2 bases, and 12 bases separated the two germline ends. The CDR3 here is CASKQDFPYEQYF. CDR3 DNA sequence: TGCGCCAGCAAACAGGACTTCCCCTACGAGCAGTACTTC.

This clonotype has just a few counts. The CDR3 nucleotides read TGCAGCGCCCGACAAGGGAACACTGAAGCTTTCTTT. This codes for CSARQGNTEAFF. The chain couples TRBV29-1 to TRBJ1-1, with D unclear. CDR3 size: 12 residues. V gave up 7 bases and J gave up 1 base, with 10 bases separating them. Germline CDR1 reads SQVTM; CDR2 reads ANQGSEA.

The genes are TRBV6-5 and TRBJ2-2; D unresolved. V lost 6 bases and J lost 6, with 8 bases in between. The CDR3 covers 12 residues. From germline, CDR1 is MNHEY and CDR2 SVGAGI. This CDR3 reads CASSYRAGELFF. The CDR3 bases are TGTGCCAGCAGCTACCGGGCCGGGGAGCTGTTTTTT.

This chain uses TRBV7-9 with TRBJ2-7; D is unclear. Germline-derived CDR1 and CDR2 are SEHNR and FQNEAQ (reference sequence). V lost 10 bases to trimming and J lost 3 bases, with 13 bases between them. The CDR3 is 12 amino acids. CDR3 nucleotides: TGTGCCACCCTTCCGGTGGGCTACGAGCAGTACTTC. Translation gives CATLPVGYEQYF. Filled out from reference TRBV7-9 and TRBJ2-7, the complete variable domain reads DTGVSQNPRHKITKRGQNVTFRCDPISEHNRLYWYRQTLGQGPEFLTYFQNEAQLEKSRLLSDRFSAERPKGSFSTLEIQRTEQGDSAMYLCATLPVGYEQYFGPGTRLTVT.

The CDR3 spells CASSLTRGSYNEQFF. CDR3 in DNA: TGTGCCAGCAGCTTAACCCGGGGTTCCTACAATGAGCAGTTCTTC. The V call is TRBV7-9, the J call TRBJ2-1; weak D call: TRBD2 (5 bases). This CDR3 contains 15 residues. Germline values: CDR1 SEHNR, CDR2 FQNEAQ (reference sequence). Trimming cost V 2 bases and J 1 base, with 9 bases left between them.

This chain uses TRBV25-1 with TRBJ1-5, with 7 bases that match TRBD1. Trimming at V came to 3 bases and at J to 0 bases, leaving 5 bases not matched to a gene. The CDR3 sequence is 16 residues long. Per the germline V gene, CDR1 is MGHDK and CDR2 is SYGVNS. The CDR3 DNA reads as TGTGCCAGCAGTGACCCGGCAGGGGGTAGCAATCAGCCCCAGCATTTT. This sequence encodes CASSDPAGGSNQPQHF.

The gene calls are TRBV29-1 and TRBJ2-7; no definite D call. CDR1 is SQVTM and CDR2 is ANQGSEA in the germline V gene. The germline V and J ends were trimmed by 8 bases and 2 bases, with 16 bases remaining between them. CDR3 length: 13 amino acids. The CDR3 sequence is CSPRWVVPYEQYF. For the CDR3, the DNA is TGCAGCCCACGGTGGGTTGTGCCCTACGAGCAGTACTTC.

The chain is built from TRBV5-4 and TRBJ2-5; TRBD1 matches 7 bases. Germline V lookup: CDR1 SGHNT, CDR2 YYREEE (reference sequence). The CDR3 sequence is 14 residues long. The V segment lost 3 bases and the J segment 5 bases; nucleotides outside the gene matches: 7. CDR3 loop: CASSSQTGMETQYF. CDR3 DNA sequence: TGTGCCAGCAGCTCCCAGACAGGGATGGAGACCCAGTACTTC.

The CDR3, as DNA: TGTGCCAGCAGCGCCGGGACAGGGGGCGAAGGCTACACCTTC. It specifies CASSAGTGGEGYTF. The chain links TRBV9 to TRBJ1-2; 12 bases line up with TRBD1. V lost 3 bases to trimming and J lost 8 bases; unmatched junction nucleotides: 5. Germline V gene sequence: CDR1 SGDLS, CDR2 YYNGEE. This CDR3 contains 14 residues.

The rearrangement joins TRBV12-3 or TRBV12-4 to TRBJ1-1; the D gene is possibly TRBD1 (5 bases). This CDR3 contains 16 residues. The V gene lost 4 bases and the J gene lost 3 bases, with 18 bases spanning the gap. CDR3 DNA: TGTGCCAGCAGTTCGACGTCCCCAGGGCCGGACACTGAAGCTTTCTTT. It translates to CASSSTSPGPDTEAFF.

The rearrangement joins TRBV7-8 to TRBJ2-5; D possibly corresponds to TRBD2 (6 bases). The CDR3 length is 16 residues. V lost 4 bases and J lost 5, with 20 bases in between. Germline V CDR1 and CDR2: SGHVS, FQNEAQ. The CDR3 sequence is CASSSHRLVGWETQYF. In DNA form, the CDR3 reads TGTGCCAGCAGCTCCCATAGACTAGTGGGGTGGGAGACCCAGTACTTC. Full variable domain (remainder filled in from reference TRBV7-8 and TRBJ2-5): GAGVSQSPRYKVAKRGQDVALRCDPISGHVSLFWYQQALGQGPEFLTYFQNEAQLDKSGLPSDRFFAERPEGSVSTLKIQRTQQEDSAVYLCASSSHRLVGWETQYFGPGTRLLVL.

The CDR3 loop is CASGRGFFQETQYF. The CDR3 coding sequence is TGTGCCAGCGGAAGGGGCTTCTTCCAAGAGACCCAGTACTTC. The rearrangement links TRBV9 to TRBJ2-5, with a weak D call TRBD1 (5 bases). The V end was cut by 7 bases, the J end by 1 base, with 14 bases between. This CDR3 is 14 amino acids long. Germline V gives CDR1 SGDLS, CDR2 YYNGEE.

The V and J genes are TRBV2 and TRBJ2-7; D gene uncertain. Trimming took off 9 bases at V and 3 bases at J, with 12 bases between the two ends. The CDR3 extends over 12 amino acids. CDR1 and CDR2 from the germline V gene are SNHLY and FYNNEI. The chain's CDR3 is CASGVTIYEQYF. The CDR3 DNA follows: TGTGCCAGTGGGGTGACAATCTACGAGCAGTACTTC.

V usage is TRBV27 and J usage is TRBJ2-7, with a weak D call TRBD2 (5 bases). V lost 6 bases to trimming and J lost 4 bases, with 13 bases between them. CDR3 length: 13 residues. The germline gives CDR1 MNHEY, CDR2 SMNVEV (reference sequence). DNA for the CDR3: TGTGCCAGCAGCCAAACCCTAGCTTACGAGCAGTACTTC. It yields the protein CASSQTLAYEQYF.

The chain employs TRBV29-1 and TRBJ2-5, with 14 bases aligning to TRBD2. This CDR3 has 15 amino acids. The J segment lost 5 bases and the V segment lost 6 bases, leaving 8 bases of the junction unmatched. The germline gives CDR1 SQVTM, CDR2 ANQGSEA. The CDR3 region is CSVGTSGSLGETQYF. Written as DNA, the CDR3 is TGCAGCGTCGGGACTAGCGGGAGCTTGGGTGAGACCCAGTACTTC. Full variable domain (missing parts from reference TRBV29-1 and TRBJ2-5): SAVISQKPSRDICQRGTSLTIQCQVDSQVTMMFWYRQQPGQSLTLIATANQGSEATYESGFVIDKFPISRPNLTFSTLTVSNMSPEDSSIYLCSVGTSGSLGETQYFGPGTRLLVL.

The chain is built from TRBV14 and TRBJ2-7, with TRBD2 as a possible D gene (5 bases). With 1 base removed from V and 2 bases from J, the gap between germline ends came to 9 bases. The germline CDR1 and CDR2 sequences are SGHDN and FVKESK. The CDR3 sequence is 14 residues long. The CDR3 DNA sequence: TGTGCCAGCAGCCAAGTCGAGGGAGCCTACGAGCAGTACTTC. Its protein is CASSQVEGAYEQYF.

The V and J genes are TRBV29-1 and TRBJ1-5, with D unresolved. The germline V gene encodes CDR1 SQVTM and CDR2 ANQGSEA. Trimming took 4 bases from V and 0 from J, leaving 10 bases between them. This CDR3 has 14 residues. The CDR3 loop is CSVAESYSNQPQHF. DNA for the CDR3: TGCAGCGTTGCCGAATCATATAGCAATCAGCCCCAGCATTTT.

V is TRBV4-2 and J is TRBJ2-3, with D perhaps TRBD1 (6 bases). CDR1 is LGHNA, CDR2 YNFKEQ, per germline. CDR3 length: 17 residues. Trimming stripped 0 bases from V and 5 bases from J, with 18 bases between. CDR3: CASSQEGRTEIQDTQYF. For the CDR3, the DNA is TGTGCCAGCAGCCAAGAGGGGCGGACAGAGATACAAGATACGCAGTATTTT.

Only a few counts were recorded for this clonotype. The chain uses TRBV6-5 and TRBJ2-7; D is unresolved. This CDR3 spans 11 amino acids. The V and J ends lost 5 bases and 2 bases respectively, with 4 bases between them. Looked up from germline, CDR1 is MNHEY and CDR2 is SVGAGI. The CDR3 DNA reads TGTGCCAGCAGTGCTACCTACGAGCAGTACTTC. Translated, it gives CASSATYEQYF.

V is TRBV19 and J is TRBJ1-2; 8 bases are a match to TRBD1. Trimming took 4 bases from V and 7 from J; bases not matched to a gene: 20. Per germline, CDR1 LNHDA and CDR2 SQIVND (reference sequence). The CDR3 is 18 residues long. This chain's CDR3 is CASSTLTEAGTGERGYTF. Written as DNA, the CDR3 is TGTGCCAGTAGTACCCTAACCGAAGCTGGGACAGGCGAACGTGGCTACACCTTC.